The 17 T cell receptor beta chains below come from one sample, sequenced in a study of T cells in Graves' hyperthyroidism and ophthalmopathy. RNA transcripts gave rise to amplified TCR beta CDR3 regions. The HTBI set primed first-round TCR CDR3 RT-PCR. TCRdb called the multiplex PCR reads again in MiXCR, with one record for every CDR3 protein. The repertoire holds hundreds of thousands of distinct CDR3 sequences, with about 19% as singletons. Sequences were obtained from blood. The origin of the receptors is a man aged 50 to 59 with Graves' ophthalmopathy.

Judged by abundance, this clonotype is medium-sized. This chain connects TRBV2 to TRBJ2-7; D may be TRBD2 (6 bases). This CDR3 has 14 amino acids. The germline CDR1 and CDR2 sequences are SNHLY and FYNNEI. V lost 5 bases and J 0 bases, leaving 11 bases between the germline ends. CDR3 sequence (DNA): TGTGCCAGCAGTACAAACGGGGGCTCCTACGAGCAGTACTTC. It is translated as CASSTNGGSYEQYF.

This clonotype was detected ten times or more. This chain connects TRBV30 to TRBJ2-1; 10 bases are a match to TRBD2. J gave up 0 bases and V 1 base, and 12 bases lay outside the gene matches. The germline CDR1 and CDR2 sequences are GTSNPN and SVGIG (reference sequence). The CDR3 is 19 amino acids. This CDR3 reads CAWSGIAGGLALSYNEQFF. CDR3 coding DNA: TGTGCCTGGAGTGGAATAGCGGGAGGACTAGCTCTCTCCTACAATGAGCAGTTCTTC.

This clonotype came up many times. V gene TRBV28 combines with J gene TRBJ2-3; D possibly corresponds to TRBD2 (5 bases). The length of the CDR3 is 16 residues. Germline CDR1 reads MDHEN; CDR2 reads SYDVKM. Deletions cut 4 bases from V and 2 bases from J, with 16 bases between. The CDR3 nucleotides read TGTGCCAGCAGTTCTGTCCTGCGGGCAAACACAGATACGCAGTATTTT. Amino acid sequence: CASSSVLRANTDTQYF.

The J gene is TRBJ2-4, the V gene TRBV7-2; weak D call: TRBD2 (5 bases). The CDR3 totals 16 residues. Germline V gene sequence: CDR1 SGHTA, CDR2 FQGNSA. V was pared by 3 bases and J by 6 bases, with 18 bases between. CDR3 amino acids: CASSFRAHVGRNIQYF. As DNA, the CDR3 is TGTGCCAGCAGCTTTAGGGCTCATGTGGGGAGAAACATTCAGTACTTC. The full variable domain, its missing parts supplied by reference TRBV7-2 and TRBJ2-4, is GAGVSQSPSNKVTEKGKDVELRCDPISGHTALYWYRQSLGQGLEFLIYFQGNSAPDKSGLPSDRFSAERTGGSVSTLTIQRTQQEDSAVYLCASSFRAHVGRNIQYFGAGTRLSVL.

Regarding this clonotype: The junction departs from the called germline gene at one end, perhaps through a read error. The gene calls are TRBV7-3 and TRBJ2-2; TRBD1 aligns across 7 bases. The CDR3 extends over 16 amino acids. CDR1 and CDR2 from the germline V gene are SGHTA and FQGTGA. In nucleotides, the CDR3 is TGTGTCAGCAGCTTGAGTGGGGACAGCGGCGGGGGGGAGCTGTTTTTT. The encoded protein is CVSSLSGDSGGGELFF.

In its sample, this clonotype was seen a few times. The genes are TRBV18 and TRBJ2-1; 8 nucleotides line up with TRBD2. Germline V gives CDR1 KGHSH, CDR2 LQKENI. The junction had 6 bases not matched to a gene; V was cut back by 6 bases and J by 8 bases. CDR3 length equals 13 residues. For the CDR3, the DNA is TGTGCCAGCTCCCCGGGACTAGTGGATGAGCAGTTCTTC. Its protein is CASSPGLVDEQFF.

In its sample, this clonotype was seen many times. The chain uses TRBV20-1 and TRBJ2-1, with 7 bases aligning to TRBD2. V trimming: 6 bases; J trimming: 3 bases; junction bases outside the gene matches: 8. Germline V lookup: CDR1 DFQATT, CDR2 SNEGSKA (reference sequence). The CDR3 has 14 residues. CDR3 sequence (DNA): TGCAGTGCCGATAAAGGGACTAACTACAATGAGCAGTTCTTC. Protein product: CSADKGTNYNEQFF.

The genes are TRBV5-6 and TRBJ2-3; 8 nucleotides match TRBD2. CDR3 length: 15 amino acids. V lost 7 bases and J lost 5; bases outside the gene matches: 12. CDR1 is SGHDT and CDR2 is YYEEEE in the germline V gene. CDR3: CASFRGGRARDTQYF. CDR3 nucleotide sequence: TGTGCCAGCTTTCGGGGGGGCAGGGCGAGAGATACGCAGTATTTT. Complete variable domain (other parts from reference TRBV5-6 and TRBJ2-3): DAGVTQSPTHLIKTRGQQVTLRCSPKSGHDTVSWYQQALGQGPQFIFQYYEEEERQRGNFPDRFSGHQFPNYSSELNVNALLLGDSALYLCASFRGGRARDTQYFGPGTRLTVL.

This clonotype was counted between two and nine times. V is TRBV9 and J is TRBJ1-2; the match to TRBD1 covers 9 bases. The germline CDR1 and CDR2 sequences are SGDLS and YYNGEE. Trimming took 6 bases from V and 5 from J; bases not matched to a gene: 8. The CDR3 spans 14 residues. The DNA of the CDR3 is TGTGCCAGCAAGGAACAGGGGGCGCATTATGGCTACACCTTC. Protein sequence: CASKEQGAHYGYTF.

The rearrangement joins TRBV30 to TRBJ1-6; the D is unclear. Germline V lookup: CDR1 GTSNPN, CDR2 SVGIG (reference sequence). CDR3 length: 15 residues. Trimming pared 0 bases from V and 7 bases from J, leaving 13 bases between. The CDR3, as DNA: TGTGCCTGGAGTGTACCGGGAGTCAGGAATTCACCCCTCCACTTT. This gives the protein CAWSVPGVRNSPLHF.

This clonotype was recorded many times. The chain has TRBV29-1 and TRBJ2-1, with D perhaps TRBD1 or TRBD2 (5 bases each). Trimming removed 3 bases at V and 0 bases at J, with 6 bases between. The germline V gene has CDR1 SQVTM and CDR2 ANQGSEA. CDR3 length equals 13 residues. The chain's CDR3 is CSVDGGSYNEQFF. The CDR3 nucleotides read TGCAGCGTTGATGGGGGCTCCTACAATGAGCAGTTCTTC.

This clonotype was counted many times. The rearrangement joins TRBV28 to TRBJ2-5, with TRBD2 matching over 11 bases. CDR3 size: 15 residues. Germline loops: CDR1 MDHEN, CDR2 SYDVKM. After removal of 5 bases from V and 1 base from J, the junction contained 3 bases not matched to a gene. The CDR3 nucleotides read TGTGCCAGCAGTAACCTAGCGGGAGGCCAAGAGACCCAGTACTTC. Translation gives CASSNLAGGQETQYF.

This clonotype has ten or more counts. The V gene is TRBV20-1, the J gene TRBJ1-1; D is ambiguous. The germline gives CDR1 DFQATT, CDR2 SNEGSKA (reference sequence). This CDR3 has 14 amino acids. The V end was cut by 6 bases, the J end by 6 bases, with 20 bases between. The CDR3, as DNA: TGCAGTGCCAGGAATTCCGACGGGAGCGCTGAAGCTTTCTTT. Translated: CSARNSDGSAEAFF.

This clonotype has only a few counts. This rearrangement joins TRBV24-1 to TRBJ2-2, with TRBD1 matching over 8 bases. This CDR3 region has 18 residues. The V gene end was trimmed by 6 bases and the J gene end by 3 bases; junction bases not matched to a gene: 14. Per the germline V gene, CDR1 is KGHDR and CDR2 is SFDVKD. The CDR3 region has the DNA TGTGCCACCAGTCCTGGGACAGGCCGCGCCCGCCACACCGGGGAGCTGTTTTTT. It is translated as CATSPGTGRARHTGELFF.

This rearrangement joins TRBV29-1 to TRBJ2-2; 10 bases agree with TRBD2. The CDR3 is 13 residues long. Trimming removed 5 bases from V and 7 bases from J; junction bases left unmatched: 4. Germline V gene lookup returns CDR1 SQVTM and CDR2 ANQGSEA. The CDR3 DNA reads TGCAGCGTTTCCGGGACTAGCGTCGGGGAGCTGTTTTTT. Amino acid sequence: CSVSGTSVGELFF.

This clonotype was found a few times. This chain uses TRBV4-1 with TRBJ1-5, with D hard to call. The germline V and J ends were trimmed by 4 bases and 0 bases, with 19 bases remaining between them. The V gene's germline CDR1 is MGHRA and CDR2 YSYEKL. This CDR3 region has 18 residues. CDR3 loop: CASSPAIGMGNSNQPQHF. In nucleotides, the CDR3 is TGCGCCAGCAGCCCCGCAATCGGGATGGGTAATAGCAATCAGCCCCAGCATTTT.

This clonotype was counted many times. The CDR3 DNA reads as TGTGCCAGCGAGACAGTCCCCTACGAGCAGTACTTC. Its protein is CASETVPYEQYF. The chain is built from TRBV28 and TRBJ2-7, with TRBD1 as a possible D gene (5 bases). Between the trimmed V and J ends, which lost 8 bases and 2 bases, there was a span of 10 bases. From germline, CDR1 is MDHEN and CDR2 SYDVKM. This CDR3 region has 12 residues. Complete variable domain (other parts from reference TRBV28 and TRBJ2-7): DVKVTQSSRYLVKRTGEKVFLECVQDMDHENMFWYRQDPGLGLRLIYFSYDVKMKEKGDIPEGYSVSREKKERFSLILESASTNQTSMYLCASETVPYEQYFGPGTRLTVT.